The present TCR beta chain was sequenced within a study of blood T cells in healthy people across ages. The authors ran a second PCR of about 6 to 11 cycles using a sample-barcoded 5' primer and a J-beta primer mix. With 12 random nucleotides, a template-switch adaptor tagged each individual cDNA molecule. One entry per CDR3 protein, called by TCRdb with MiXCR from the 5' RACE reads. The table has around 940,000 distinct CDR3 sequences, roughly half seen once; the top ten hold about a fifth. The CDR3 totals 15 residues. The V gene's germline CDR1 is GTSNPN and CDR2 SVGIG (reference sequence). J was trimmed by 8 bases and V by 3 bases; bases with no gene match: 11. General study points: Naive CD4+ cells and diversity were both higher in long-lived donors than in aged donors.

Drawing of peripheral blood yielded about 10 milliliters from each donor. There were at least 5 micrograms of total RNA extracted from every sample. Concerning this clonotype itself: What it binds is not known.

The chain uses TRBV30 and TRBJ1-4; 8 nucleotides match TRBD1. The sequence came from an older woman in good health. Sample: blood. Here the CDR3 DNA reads TGTGCCTGGAGAATTCATTCAGGGGGCGCGGAAAAACTGTTTTTT. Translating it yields CAWRIHSGGAEKLFF.